Listed here are 27 T cell receptor beta chains from one sample, sequenced in a study of CD8+CD57+ T cells in acquired aplastic anemia. All patients picked for sequencing had shown, by flow cytometry, an expansion of CD8+CD57+ cells. Genomic DNA was employed as the template in profiling TCR beta VDJ and CDR3. TCRdb reprocessed the reads via MiXCR and lists one record per CDR3 protein. The sample lists about 260,000 distinct CDR3 sequences; approximately 86% were seen once. Sequencing used sorted CD4+, CD8+, or CD8+CD57+ T cells (not recorded which) from PBMCs. These receptors were taken from a human donor with aplastic anemia.

The genes are TRBV20-1 and TRBJ2-3, with 8 bases aligning to TRBD1. Trimming cost V 4 bases and J 3 bases; bases outside gene matches: 6. Per the germline V gene, CDR1 is DFQATT and CDR2 is SNEGSKA (reference sequence). This CDR3 contains 14 residues. As DNA, the CDR3 is TGCAGTGCTACCAGACAGGGGATTACAGATACGCAGTATTTT. Translation: CSATRQGITDTQYF.

The V and J genes are TRBV11-2 and TRBJ2-5; D is perhaps TRBD1 or TRBD2 (5 bases each). The ends were cut back, 5 bases at V and 3 bases at J, with 13 bases in the middle. Germline V gene sequence: CDR1 SGHAT, CDR2 FQNNGV. CDR3 size: 14 residues. CDR3 DNA: TGTGCCAGCAGCCCCCAACAGGAGGAAGAGACCCAGTACTTC. Residues: CASSPQQEEETQYF.

With respect to this clonotype: Because the CDR3 is missing its conserved closing phenylalanine or tryptophan, this is likely a read error. It is unclear where the CDR3 begins or ends on the DNA, so no DNA is shown, and the CDR3 is as TCRdb lists it. The V gene is TRBV7-3, the J gene TRBJ2-3; the table's D call of TRBD1 was not tested on the DNA. Germline CDR1 SGHTA, CDR2 FQGTGA. The CDR3 adds up to 13 amino acids, both ends counted. This CDR3 reads CASSLTNRGTHNE.

The genes are TRBV7-8 and TRBJ1-6; D unclear. This CDR3 is built from 16 residues. Germline-derived CDR1 and CDR2 are SGHVS and FQNEAQ. Trimming left V 5 bases short and J 13 bases short, with 24 bases between. The CDR3, as DNA: TGTGCCAGCAGCGCCGACGGCGCCTCCTATACTTTCCCCCTCCACTTT. Residues: CASSADGASYTFPLHF. Combining the CDR3 with reference TRBV7-8 and TRBJ1-6 gives the whole variable domain GAGVSQSPRYKVAKRGQDVALRCDPISGHVSLFWYQQALGQGPEFLTYFQNEAQLDKSGLPSDRFFAERPEGSVSTLKIQRTQQEDSAVYLCASSADGASYTFPLHFGNGTRLTVT.

V is TRBV5-5 and J is TRBJ1-1, with unresolved D. This CDR3 comprises 15 residues. Per germline, CDR1 SGHKS and CDR2 YYEKEE (reference sequence). The V end was cut by 2 bases, the J end by 1 base, with 12 bases between. The CDR3 DNA reads as TGTGCCAGCAGCTTCGAACTGTCAGGGAACACTGAAGCTTTCTTT. It codes for CASSFELSGNTEAFF.

With respect to this clonotype: One end of the junction varies from germline; a read error may be responsible. The chain is built from TRBV7-9 and TRBJ2-2; D may be TRBD2 (5 bases). The CDR3 totals 16 residues. Per germline, CDR1 SEHNR and CDR2 FQNEAQ (reference sequence). The CDR3 loop is CASSPLPGELTGELFF. The DNA of the CDR3 is TGTGCCAGCAGCCCACTACCCGGGGAGCTGACCGGGGAACTGTTTTTT.

In its sample, this clonotype was seen many times. The CDR3 is CASSLERESTDTQYF. The CDR3 nucleotides are TGTGCCAGCAGCTTGGAGAGGGAGAGCACAGATACGCAGTATTTT. The J gene is TRBJ2-3, the V gene TRBV5-6; possible D gene TRBD2, 5 bases. The V end lost 0 bases, the J end lost 0 bases, and 8 bases lay between the germline ends. This CDR3 contains 15 residues. Germline V lookup: CDR1 SGHDT, CDR2 YYEEEE.

The chain is built from TRBV20-1 and TRBJ2-1; a possible D gene is TRBD2 (6 bases). The CDR3 is 13 amino acids. CDR1 is DFQATT, CDR2 SNEGSKA, per germline (reference sequence). The ends were cut back, 3 bases at V and 8 bases at J, with 14 bases in the middle. The CDR3 spells CSARGTEYDEQFF. The CDR3 nucleotides read TGCAGTGCTAGGGGGACTGAGTACGATGAGCAGTTCTTC.

The rearrangement joins TRBV25-1 to TRBJ2-2, with D possibly matching TRBD1 (5 bases). The CDR3 runs to 14 residues. V was shortened by 4 bases and J by 2 bases, with 8 bases between the two germline ends. Germline CDR1 is MGHDK and CDR2 is SYGVNS. Here the CDR3 reads CASSGQGNTGELFF. DNA for the CDR3: TGTGCCAGCAGTGGTCAGGGAAACACCGGGGAGCTGTTTTTT.

On this clonotype itself: A read error is possible here, since a much larger clone lies one base away. In this CDR3 the conserved last residue, phenylalanine or tryptophan, is missing, so a read error is likely. The limits of the CDR3 on the DNA are not certain, so only TCRdb's listed CDR3 is given. This chain joins TRBV7-8 and TRBJ2-3; the DNA was not compared with TRBD2, the D call given in the table. Per germline, CDR1 SGHVS and CDR2 FQNEAQ. The CDR3 is 13 residues long, counting both termini. CDR3 protein: CASSLAGGADKQY.

About this clonotype: The germline gene is not matched at one end of the junction; a read error may be the cause. The V call is TRBV9, the J call TRBJ1-2, with D uncertain. The CDR3 has 14 amino acids. CDR1 is SGDLS and CDR2 is YYNGEE in the germline V gene. The CDR3 DNA reads TGTGCCAGCAGCGCGGGGTCAGCTACGCATTATTTTGCCTTC. Protein product: CASSAGSATHYFAF.

This clonotype occurred a few times. One end of the junction does not line up with germline, which may come from a read error. The chain employs TRBV20-1 and TRBJ2-1; 12 bases match TRBD2. This CDR3 spans 14 amino acids. Germline CDR1 and CDR2: DFQATT and SNEGSKA (reference sequence). CDR3 sequence reads: CSALDIGLAGSLSF. As DNA, the CDR3 is TGCAGTGCTCTTGATATTGGACTAGCGGGAAGTCTGTCCTTC.

Turning to this clonotype: No conserved phenylalanine or tryptophan is present at the end of the CDR3, so a read error is the likely explanation. No DNA is shown, since the ends of the CDR3 on it are uncertain; the CDR3 is the one TCRdb lists. The chain is built from TRBV19 and TRBJ2-1; TRBD2, the table's D call, was not compared with the DNA. With termini counted, the CDR3 has 16 amino acids. The germline CDR1 and CDR2 sequences are LNHDA and SQIVND (reference sequence). CDR3: CASSIASDTYNEQFFV.

The chain couples TRBV5-1 to TRBJ2-3, with 9 bases that match TRBD1. This CDR3 is 12 amino acids long. Germline V gene data show CDR1 as SGHRS and CDR2 as YFSETQ. With V trimmed by 4 bases and J by 13 bases, 7 bases remained unmatched. The DNA for the CDR3 is TGCGCCAGCAGCGAAAAACAGGGGGCGAAGTATTTT. Translating it yields CASSEKQGAKYF.

Only a few counts were recorded for this clonotype. The J gene is TRBJ2-3, the V gene TRBV7-9; TRBD2 matches 12 bases. With 5 bases clipped from V and 6 bases from J, the junction kept 9 bases outside the gene matches. Germline V gives CDR1 SEHNR, CDR2 FQNEAQ (reference sequence). There are 16 residues in the CDR3. In nucleotides, the CDR3 is TGTGCCAGCAGCGTACTAGCGGGGGGCCTCCCTGATACGCAGTATTTT. Translated: CASSVLAGGLPDTQYF.

V usage is TRBV19 and J usage is TRBJ2-3, with TRBD1 identical over 11 bases. Germline V gives CDR1 LNHDA, CDR2 SQIVND (reference sequence). The trim removed 6 bases at V and 6 bases at J, leaving 5 bases unmatched. This CDR3 contains 14 residues. CDR3 sequence (DNA): TGTGCCAGTAGCATGGACAGGGGGCTCGATACGCAGTATTTT. Its translation: CASSMDRGLDTQYF.

The chain combines TRBV7-3 with TRBJ2-1, with a tentative D call TRBD2 (6 bases). V dropped 2 bases and J dropped 12 bases, with 23 bases sitting between them. The CDR3 contains 16 residues. The germline V gene encodes CDR1 SGHTA and CDR2 FQGTGA. CDR3 coding DNA: TGTGCCAGCAGCTTAGGGGGAGGCTACACCGGGGAGCTGCAGTTCTTC. It translates to CASSLGGGYTGELQFF.

This CDR3 reads CASSLRGGADTQCYTF. Written as DNA, the CDR3 is TGTGCCAGCAGCTTACGGGGAGGGGCCGATACCCAGTGTTACACCTTC. The gene calls are TRBV7-8 and TRBJ1-2; D possibly corresponds to TRBD1 (5 bases). The CDR3 has 16 residues. In germline, CDR1 is SGHVS, CDR2 FQNEAQ. The V gene lost 2 bases and the J gene lost 11 bases, with 24 bases spanning the gap.

About this clonotype itself: A junction end diverges from the germline sequence, so it may reflect a read error. This sequence joins TRBV5-1 and TRBJ2-3, with D possibly called TRBD1 or TRBD2 (6 bases each). The CDR3 spans 16 residues. From germline, CDR1 is SGHRS and CDR2 YFSETQ. Here the CDR3 DNA reads TGTGCCAGCAGCTTAAGCAGGGGCGGGGGCACAGATACGCAGTATTTT. Its protein is CASSLSRGGGTDTQYF.

J is TRBJ1-2 and V is TRBV10-3; 8 positions match TRBD1. Germline assignment: CDR1 ENHRY and CDR2 SYGVKD. J gave up 7 bases and V 6 bases, and 1 base lay outside the gene matches. The length of the CDR3 is 11 residues. The CDR3 here is CAIRTGVGYTF. The CDR3 DNA follows: TGTGCCATCAGGACAGGGGTTGGCTACACCTTC.

Remarks on this clonotype: A junction boundary mismatches the germline segment, possibly from a read error. V usage is TRBV7-9 and J usage is TRBJ1-1, with 7 bases aligning to TRBD1. The CDR3 runs to 15 residues. The germline gives CDR1 SEHNR, CDR2 FQNEAQ (reference sequence). CDR3 coding DNA: TGTGCCAGCAGCTTCGATCTGACAGGGAACCCTGATGCTTTCTTT. Protein sequence: CASSFDLTGNPDAFF.

The chain combines TRBV7-9 with TRBJ2-7, with TRBD1 as a possible D gene (6 bases). Trimming pared 5 bases from V and 3 bases from J, leaving 26 bases between. The germline gives CDR1 SEHNR, CDR2 FQNEAQ (reference sequence). The CDR3 runs to 18 residues. CDR3 in amino acids: CASSPQGRDKAQFYEQYV. The CDR3 DNA is TGTGCCAGCAGCCCACAGGGTAGGGACAAAGCGCAGTTCTACGAGCAGTACGTC.

To note about this clonotype: A read error is likely, as this CDR3 ends without the conserved phenylalanine or tryptophan. No DNA is shown, since the ends of the CDR3 on it are uncertain; the CDR3 is the one TCRdb lists. The chain is built from TRBV7-8 and TRBJ2-3. Including both end residues, the CDR3 is 12 amino acids long. The germline V gene has CDR1 SGHVS and CDR2 FQNEAQ. The CDR3 region is CASSLASDTHYQ.

The gene calls are TRBV2 and TRBJ2-5, with D tentatively TRBD2 (5 bases). CDR1 is SNHLY and CDR2 is FYNNEI in the germline V gene. V was shortened by 4 bases and J by 1 base, with 10 bases between the two germline ends. There are 14 residues in the CDR3. CDR3 sequence (DNA): TGTGCCAGCAGTGGTTTGGGGAGCCAAGAGACCCAGTACTTC. Its protein product is CASSGLGSQETQYF.

The chain has TRBV6-4 and TRBJ1-1; TRBD1 matches at 7 bases. This CDR3 region has 15 residues. The V and J ends lost 6 bases and 0 bases, in that order; junction bases with no gene match: 7. The germline gives CDR1 MRHNA, CDR2 SNTAGT. The CDR3 DNA sequence: TGTGCCAGCAGGACACCGGACAGGATGAACACTGAAGCTTTCTTT. This encodes CASRTPDRMNTEAFF.

Concerning this clonotype: One end of the junction varies from germline; a read error may be responsible. This sequence joins TRBV7-9 and TRBJ2-2, with D perhaps TRBD2 (7 bases). The CDR3 length is 16 residues. Germline values: CDR1 SEHNR, CDR2 FQNEAQ (reference sequence). The CDR3 loop reads CASRNAGGAQPGGLFF. The CDR3 DNA follows: TGTGCCAGCCGCAACGCTGGGGGGGCGCAACCCGGGGGGCTGTTTTTT. Full variable domain (rest looked up from reference TRBV7-9 and TRBJ2-2): DTGVSQNPRHKITKRGQNVTFRCDPISEHNRLYWYRQTLGQGPEFLTYFQNEAQLEKSRLLSDRFSAERPKGSFSTLEIQRTEQGDSAMYLCASRNAGGAQPGGLFFGEGSRLTVL.

The chain couples TRBV7-8 to TRBJ1-6, with D hard to call. The V end was cut by 0 bases, the J end by 16 bases, with 22 bases between. This CDR3 contains 16 residues. Germline V gene lookup returns CDR1 SGHVS and CDR2 FQNEAQ. The CDR3 loop is CASSLAGGGDTQSLHF. For the CDR3, the DNA is TGTGCCAGCAGCTTAGCGGGAGGCGGCGATACGCAGTCTCTCCACTTT.